This T cell receptor (beta chain) was captured in a study of blood T cell repertoires in COVID-19. Authors' analysis steps: Estimated nucleated cell counts came from reference gene primer amplification. Assay used: immunoSEQ multiplex PCR; TCRdb lists only in-frame clones, some missing. For V, J and clone size, that table is used; D and trimming come from the DNA. The sample carries approximately 300,000 clones, approximately 86% recorded once. The sequencing input was peripheral blood. The TCR comes from a woman aged 45 to 65 with active or convalescent COVID-19.

The CDR3, as DNA: TGTGCCAGCAGCCAAGTGGGGGCAGGGAGGGGCGGGCATCAGCCCCAGCATTTT. Its protein product is CASSQVGAGRGGHQPQHF. The rearrangement links TRBV4-2 to TRBJ1-5, with TRBD1 as a possible D gene (6 bases). Deletions cut 1 base from V and 5 bases from J, with 21 bases between. This CDR3 spans 18 amino acids. Germline assignment: CDR1 LGHNA and CDR2 YNFKEQ.